This entry lists 24 T cell receptor beta chains sequenced from one sample in a study of CD8 T cells in ankylosing spondylitis. TCRdb passed the 5' RACE reads through MiXCR, listing each CDR3 protein once. The data contain approximately 200,000 distinct CDR3 sequences, roughly 13% of them seen just once; the ten biggest clones take up more than 15%. The sample taken for sequencing was blood, either unsorted or a sorted T cell fraction (not recorded which). The origin of the receptors is a male donor with ankylosing spondylitis or in good health (not recorded which).

This clonotype was seen repeatedly, ten times or more. The chain recombines TRBV11-2 with TRBJ1-1; 7 bases are a match to TRBD1. Per germline, CDR1 SGHAT and CDR2 FQNNGV. After removal of 1 base from V and 3 bases from J, the junction contained 2 bases not matched to a gene. CDR3 length equals 14 residues. CDR3 loop: CASSLAQGYTEAFF. Here the CDR3 DNA reads TGTGCCAGCAGCTTAGCACAGGGGTACACTGAAGCTTTCTTT.

This clonotype turned up a few times. The CDR3 region is CSAPVAGLYEQYF. The DNA of the CDR3 is TGCAGTGCTCCCGTGGCAGGGCTCTACGAGCAGTACTTC. This sequence joins TRBV20-1 and TRBJ2-7; D is perhaps TRBD1 (5 bases). There are 13 residues in the CDR3. CDR1 and CDR2 from the germline V gene are DFQATT and SNEGSKA (reference sequence). The V end lost 5 bases, the J end lost 3 bases, and 14 bases lay between the germline ends.

This rearrangement joins TRBV27 to TRBJ2-1; 15 bases fit TRBD2. V lost 5 bases, J lost 7 bases, and 3 bases stayed unmatched. CDR3 size: 15 residues. The germline gives CDR1 MNHEY, CDR2 SMNVEV (reference sequence). CDR3 coding DNA: TGTGCCAGCAGTGTTGGGACTAGCGGGAGGAATGAGCAGTTCTTC. It specifies CASSVGTSGRNEQFF.

This clonotype was found a few times. The chain carries TRBV12-5 and TRBJ2-7; D is unresolved. Germline V gives CDR1 LGHNT, CDR2 FRNRAP. The germline V and J ends were trimmed by 2 bases and 1 base, with 6 bases remaining between them. The CDR3 loop spans 13 amino acids. CDR3 DNA: TGTGCTAGTGGTTTGAGCCCTTCCTACGAGCAGTACTTC. Translating gives CASGLSPSYEQYF.

This chain connects TRBV13 to TRBJ2-7; tentative D call: TRBD2 (5 bases). CDR1 is PRHDT, CDR2 FYEKMQ, per germline (reference sequence). This CDR3 contains 14 residues. Between the trimmed V and J ends, which lost 5 bases and 2 bases, there was a span of 13 bases. CDR3 protein: CASSQRILPYEQYF. The CDR3 region has the DNA TGTGCCAGCAGCCAGCGGATACTTCCCTACGAGCAGTACTTC. The variable domain in full, with the rest retrieved from reference TRBV13 and TRBJ2-7, is AAGVIQSPRHLIKEKRETATLKCYPIPRHDTVYWYQQGPGQDPQFLISFYEKMQSDKGSIPDRFSAQQFSDYHSELNMSSLELGDSALYFCASSQRILPYEQYFGPGTRLTVT.

The chain employs TRBV5-1 and TRBJ2-1; maybe TRBD1 (7 bases). In germline, CDR1 is SGHRS, CDR2 YFSETQ. The CDR3 sequence is 15 residues long. The ends were cut back, 4 bases at V and 4 bases at J, with 15 bases in the middle. CDR3 in DNA: TGCGCCAGCAGCCCGGAGGGGGCCTCATACAATGAGCAGTTCTTC. It translates to CASSPEGASYNEQFF.

There are many counts of this clonotype. The V call is TRBV7-8, the J call TRBJ2-1; TRBD1 matches at 7 bases. The germline CDR1 and CDR2 sequences are SGHVS and FQNEAQ. CDR3 length: 14 residues. After removal of 5 bases from V and 4 bases from J, the junction contained 5 bases not matched to a gene. The CDR3 protein is CASSPGTAYNEQFF. DNA of the CDR3: TGTGCCAGCAGCCCTGGGACAGCATACAATGAGCAGTTCTTC.

This clonotype has only a few counts. The V and J genes are TRBV7-9 and TRBJ2-3, with D uncertain. The V and J ends lost 8 bases and 2 bases respectively, with 2 bases between them. In germline, CDR1 is SEHNR, CDR2 FQNEAQ (reference sequence). The CDR3 is made up of 10 amino acids. The CDR3 loop reads CASATDTQYF. Written as DNA, the CDR3 is TGTGCCAGCGCCACAGATACGCAGTATTTT.

The chain recombines TRBV13 with TRBJ1-3, with TRBD1 as a possible D gene (5 bases). Germline V gene data show CDR1 as PRHDT and CDR2 as FYEKMQ (reference sequence). The CDR3 is 14 amino acids. The V end was cut by 4 bases, the J end by 4 bases, with 11 bases between. This chain's CDR3 is CASSSTENGNTIYF. As DNA, the CDR3 is TGTGCCAGCAGCTCGACAGAGAACGGAAACACCATATATTTT.

This chain joins TRBV3-1 and TRBJ2-7; TRBD1 is a possible D gene (6 bases). CDR3 length equals 16 residues. The V end lost 8 bases, the J end lost 9 bases, and 29 bases lay between the germline ends. Germline CDR1 reads LGHDT; CDR2 reads YNNKEL (reference sequence). The CDR3 sequence: CASQRTAPSIGDVQYF. The CDR3 coding sequence is TGTGCCAGCCAACGGACAGCACCGAGCATCGGAGACGTGCAGTACTTC.

The sample holds a few counts of this clonotype. The chain combines TRBV6-6 with TRBJ2-5; 7 bases are a match to TRBD1. The J segment lost 3 bases and the V segment lost 8 bases, leaving 3 bases of the junction unmatched. Germline V gives CDR1 MNHNY, CDR2 SVGAGI (reference sequence). The CDR3 is 12 amino acids. The CDR3 bases are TGTGCCAGCGGGCAGGGGGAAGAGACCCAGTACTTC. Encoded protein: CASGQGEETQYF.

This clonotype was counted only a few times. V is TRBV6-1 and J is TRBJ2-3; 11 nucleotides match TRBD2. V was clipped by 6 bases and J by 5 bases; unmatched bases: 7. The CDR3 has 15 amino acids. Germline-derived CDR1 and CDR2 are MNHNS and SASEGT. CDR3 coding DNA: TGTGCCAGCAGCCGCACTAGCGGGAGAGGAGATACGCAGTATTTT. Translated: CASSRTSGRGDTQYF.

This clonotype was seen many times. V gene TRBV6-5 combines with J gene TRBJ2-1; D ambiguous. The CDR3 has 14 residues. Trimming took off 0 bases at V and 0 bases at J, with 3 bases between the two ends. Per the germline V gene, CDR1 is MNHEY and CDR2 is SVGAGI. CDR3 sequence: CASSYSSSYNEQFF. CDR3 in DNA: TGTGCCAGCAGTTACTCGAGCTCCTACAATGAGCAGTTCTTC.

Only a few counts were recorded for this clonotype. The chain is built from TRBV4-2 and TRBJ2-1; 8 bases map to TRBD2. The V gene end was trimmed by 0 bases and the J gene end by 7 bases; junction bases not matched to a gene: 8. CDR1 is LGHNA, CDR2 YNFKEQ, per germline. The CDR3 contains 16 residues. CDR3 loop: CASSQDPGGVPNEQFF. The CDR3 region has the DNA TGTGCCAGCAGCCAAGATCCGGGGGGGGTCCCAAATGAGCAGTTCTTC.

V is TRBV20-1 and J is TRBJ2-1; D possibly corresponds to TRBD2 (7 bases). CDR1 DFQATT and CDR2 SNEGSKA come from the germline V gene (reference sequence). The length of the CDR3 is 15 residues. The V end was cut by 3 bases, the J end by 7 bases, with 19 bases between. CDR3 nucleotides: TGCAGTGCTAGTGCAGGGGCGGGAGCTCTGAATGAGCAGTTCTTC. It translates to CSASAGAGALNEQFF.

The table lists this clonotype with a few counts. The J gene is TRBJ2-7, the V gene TRBV7-2; D remains unclear. The V gene's germline CDR1 is SGHTA and CDR2 FQGNSA. The CDR3 covers 14 residues. V lost 1 base, J lost 6 bases, and 13 bases lay in between. CDR3: CASSLVVTPGEQYF. The DNA of the CDR3 is TGTGCCAGCAGCTTAGTTGTGACTCCTGGCGAGCAGTACTTC.

This clonotype was found a few times. The chain has TRBV6-1 and TRBJ1-2, with a tentative D call TRBD1 (5 bases). The CDR3 loop spans 15 amino acids. Germline lookup yields CDR1 MNHNS and CDR2 SASEGT. Trimming left V 6 bases short and J 3 bases short, with 17 bases between. DNA of the CDR3: TGTGCCAGCAGCGAGGGTCCGGGACCGCACTATGGCTACACCTTC. It specifies CASSEGPGPHYGYTF.

The rearrangement links TRBV11-2 to TRBJ2-7, with TRBD2 matching 10 bases. The CDR3 is 14 residues long. V lost 5 bases and J lost 4; bases outside the gene matches: 5. Germline V gene data show CDR1 as SGHAT and CDR2 as FQNNGV. CDR3 residues: CASSAGTSVYEQYF. The CDR3 DNA sequence: TGTGCCAGCAGCGCCGGGACTAGCGTTTACGAGCAGTACTTC. Supplemented by reference TRBV11-2 and TRBJ2-7, the full variable domain reads EAGVAQSPRYKIIEKRQSVAFWCNPISGHATLYWYQQILGQGPKLLIQFQNNGVVDDSQLPKDRFSAERLKGVDSTLKIQPAKLEDSAVYLCASSAGTSVYEQYFGPGTRLTVT.

The chain recombines TRBV27 with TRBJ2-3, with 8 bases lining up with TRBD2. The CDR3 runs to 14 residues. V shed 6 bases and J 3 bases; nucleotides not matched to a gene: 5. CDR1 and CDR2 (germline): MNHEY, SMNVEV (reference sequence). The CDR3: CASSPGLETDTQYF. CDR3 nucleotide sequence: TGTGCCAGCAGCCCGGGACTAGAAACAGATACGCAGTATTTT.

This clonotype was seen a handful of times. The chain employs TRBV21-1 and TRBJ2-1; the table assigns TRBD2, which was not confirmed against the DNA. TRBV21-1 is flagged as a pseudogene. This CDR3 has 14 residues. The CDR3 loop reads CASTSIEGLGEQFF. DNA of the CDR3: TGTGCCAGCACCTCGATCGAAGGGCTAGGTGAGCAGTTCTTC.

This clonotype was observed at least ten times. This chain uses TRBV7-9 with TRBJ2-7; D may be TRBD2 (6 bases). The CDR3 has 14 residues. The V and J ends lost 4 bases and 2 bases respectively, with 12 bases between them. Germline lookup yields CDR1 SEHNR and CDR2 FQNEAQ (reference sequence). The CDR3 DNA reads TGTGCCAGCAGCTCCCGGGACTTTACCTACGAGCAGTACTTC. This sequence encodes CASSSRDFTYEQYF.

The sample holds a few counts of this clonotype. The chain combines TRBV27 with TRBJ2-7; D is perhaps TRBD1 (6 bases). CDR3 length: 12 residues. Trimming took off 8 bases at V and 4 bases at J, with 12 bases between the two ends. CDR1 MNHEY and CDR2 SMNVEV come from the germline V gene (reference sequence). The CDR3 spells CASAGAPYEQYF. CDR3 in DNA: TGTGCCAGCGCAGGGGCACCATACGAGCAGTACTTC.

This clonotype was observed a handful of times. V is TRBV4-1 and J is TRBJ2-4, with D tentatively TRBD2 (7 bases). V was clipped by 4 bases and J by 0 bases, with 25 bases between them. Germline lookup yields CDR1 MGHRA and CDR2 YSYEKL. The CDR3 contains 20 residues. The CDR3 here is CASSPRPSGGLFLAKNIQYF. CDR3 coding DNA: TGCGCCAGCAGCCCCAGACCCTCGGGGGGCCTATTCCTAGCCAAAAACATTCAGTACTTC.

The CDR3 here is CASSTLPTDTQYF. CDR3 DNA: TGTGCCAGCAGTACTTTACCCACAGATACGCAGTATTTT. This chain uses TRBV6-6 with TRBJ2-3; D is ambiguous. The CDR3 sequence is 13 residues long. The V end was cut by 5 bases, the J end by 2 bases, with 8 bases between. The germline V gene encodes CDR1 MNHNY and CDR2 SVGAGI (reference sequence).